This T cell receptor (beta chain) appears in the sequencing data of a study of T-cell memory formation after mild COVID-19. The study, taken as a whole, reports: Among contracting clones, CD4+ were mainly CM/EM and CD8+ enriched in EMRA.

This clonotype has a handful of counts. Its specificity is not known. This CDR3 has 18 amino acids. Trimming pared 4 bases from V and 4 bases from J, leaving 24 bases between. The germline V gene has CDR1 MNHNS and CDR2 SASEGT. One entry per CDR3 protein, called by TCRdb with MiXCR from the 5' RACE reads. The sample consists of 350,000 to 500,000 distinct CDR3 sequences, under 25% of them appearing once. The chain links TRBV6-1 to TRBJ2-3; no clear D. This sequence was found in an adult woman who had mild COVID-19 (a few samples of this study predate the infection). Cell type and time point are not known. The specimen was PBMCs or a T cell subset sorted from them (not recorded which). Here the CDR3 DNA reads TGTGCCAGCAGTGTACGTAGGAGAGATACCTTTTTTGCAGATACGCAGTATTTT. This gives the protein CASSVRRRDTFFADTQYF.